The rows below give T cell receptor beta chains drawn from one sample of a study of cytomegalovirus exposure and HLA in healthy donors. TCRdb's copy holds only in-frame clones and misses some; the assay was immunoSEQ multiplex PCR. Among roughly 130,000 clones listed, 74% were seen once. The source material was PBMCs. These receptors were obtained from a woman aged 45-65 years in good health and CMV-seropositive. Each CDR3 is given with its conserved first and last residue. A D gene is named only where the DNA matches it firmly. Size tells how often a clone was seen (once, few, many) or the class of an expanded clone, and some rows leave it out.

size: once
V: TRBV7-2
D: TRBD1
J: TRBJ1-4
CDR3: CASSGRTGDEKLFF
DNA: TGTGCCAGCAGCGGTCGGACAGGGGATGAAAAACTGTTTTTT

size: -
V: TRBV2
D: TRBD1
J: TRBJ2-7
CDR3: CASNRDRVSHEQYF
DNA: TGTGCCAGCAACCGGGACAGGGTGAGCCACGAGCAGTACTTC

size: -
V: TRBV9
D: TRBD2
J: TRBJ2-3
CDR3: CASSVLAGAQYF
DNA: TGTGCCAGCAGCGTTTTGGCGGGAGCGCAGTATTTT

size: -
V: TRBV11-3
D: -
J: TRBJ1-1
CDR3: CASSFAGTQNTEAFF
DNA: TGTGCCAGCAGCTTCGCCGGGACACAGAACACTGAAGCTTTCTTT

size: -
V: TRBV2
D: -
J: TRBJ2-1
CDR3: CASSEAPLGPNEQFF
DNA: TGTGCCAGCAGTGAAGCCCCCCTAGGCCCGAATGAGCAGTTCTTC

size: -
V: TRBV4-2
D: TRBD2
J: TRBJ2-1
CDR3: CASSQDFGSGGGEQFF
DNA: TGTGCCAGCAGCCAAGATTTTGGTAGCGGGGGTGGTGAGCAGTTCTTC

size: -
V: TRBV18
D: TRBD1
J: TRBJ2-3
CDR3: CASSSRGLEQYF
DNA: TGTGCCAGCTCCTCAAGGGGGCTCGAACAGTATTTT

size: -
V: TRBV7-9
D: -
J: TRBJ1-1
CDR3: CASSQSITGMEAFF
DNA: TGTGCCAGCAGCCAGAGTATCACAGGGATGGAAGCTTTCTTT

size: -
V: TRBV27
D: -
J: TRBJ2-1
CDR3: CASTTADSTLSINEQFF
DNA: TGTGCCAGCACGACTGCGGACTCAACTCTATCAATCAATGAGCAGTTCTTC

size: -
V: TRBV27
D: -
J: TRBJ1-5
CDR3: CASSPADSFYQPQHF
DNA: TGTGCCAGCAGTCCAGCGGACAGCTTTTATCAGCCCCAGCATTTT

size: -
V: TRBV6-6
D: -
J: TRBJ2-4
CDR3: CASGLAKNIQYF
DNA: TGTGCCAGCGGGCTGGCCAAAAACATTCAGTACTTC

size: -
V: TRBV19
D: -
J: TRBJ2-7
CDR3: CASKYRGTGSDEQYF
DNA: TGTGCCAGTAAATATAGGGGCACAGGGTCGGACGAGCAGTACTTC

size: few
V: TRBV10-3
D: -
J: TRBJ1-3
CDR3: CAISSTGTPGNTIYF
DNA: TGTGCCATCAGTTCCACCGGGACACCCGGAAACACCATATATTTT

size: -
V: TRBV4-2
D: TRBD1
J: TRBJ1-5
CDR3: CASSQVTQGYSNQPQHF
DNA: TGTGCCAGCAGCCAAGTCACACAGGGGTATAGCAATCAGCCCCAGCATTTT

size: -
V: TRBV25-1
D: TRBD1
J: TRBJ2-7
CDR3: CASSARQGPYEQYF
DNA: TGTGCCAGCAGCGCCAGACAGGGGCCCTACGAGCAGTACTTC

size: -
V: TRBV9
D: -
J: TRBJ2-5
CDR3: CASSVGLGLETQYF
DNA: TGTGCCAGCAGCGTAGGGCTGGGGCTAGAGACCCAGTACTTC

size: -
V: TRBV19
D: -
J: TRBJ1-2
CDR3: CASKTGSYGYTF
DNA: TGTGCCAGTAAAACAGGGTCCTATGGCTACACCTTC

size: -
V: TRBV6-1
D: -
J: TRBJ1-1
CDR3: CASSPRANTEAFF
DNA: TGTGCCAGCAGCCCCCGCGCTAACACTGAAGCTTTCTTT

size: few
V: TRBV5-1
D: -
J: TRBJ1-5
CDR3: CASSWLEGRDNQPQHF
DNA: TGCGCCAGCAGCTGGCTAGAAGGACGGGACAATCAGCCCCAGCATTTT

size: -
V: TRBV15
D: TRBD1
J: TRBJ1-4
CDR3: CATSGQGQGDEKLFF
DNA: TGTGCCACCAGCGGACAGGGACAGGGAGACGAAAAACTGTTTTTT